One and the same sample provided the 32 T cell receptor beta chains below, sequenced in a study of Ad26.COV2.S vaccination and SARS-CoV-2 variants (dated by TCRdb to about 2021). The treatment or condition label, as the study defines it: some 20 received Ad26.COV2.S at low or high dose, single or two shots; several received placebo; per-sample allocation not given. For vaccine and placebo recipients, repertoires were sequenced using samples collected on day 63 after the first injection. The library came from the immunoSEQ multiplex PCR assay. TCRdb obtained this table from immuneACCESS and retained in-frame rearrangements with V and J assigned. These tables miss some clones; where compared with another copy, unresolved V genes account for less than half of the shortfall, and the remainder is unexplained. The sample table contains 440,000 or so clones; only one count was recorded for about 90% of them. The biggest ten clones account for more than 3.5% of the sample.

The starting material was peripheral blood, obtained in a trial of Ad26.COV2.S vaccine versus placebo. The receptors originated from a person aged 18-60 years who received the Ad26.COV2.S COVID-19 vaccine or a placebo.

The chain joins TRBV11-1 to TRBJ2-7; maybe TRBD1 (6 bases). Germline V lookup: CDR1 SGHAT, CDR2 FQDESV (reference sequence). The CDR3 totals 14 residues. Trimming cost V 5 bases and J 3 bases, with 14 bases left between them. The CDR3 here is CASSLGHVHYEQYF. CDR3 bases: TGTGCCAGCAGCCTGGGACACGTACACTACGAGCAGTACTTC.

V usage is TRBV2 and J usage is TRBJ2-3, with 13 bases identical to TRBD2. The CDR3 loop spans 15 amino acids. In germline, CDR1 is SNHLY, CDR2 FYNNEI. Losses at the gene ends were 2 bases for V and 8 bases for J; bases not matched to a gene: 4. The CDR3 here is CASSETRLAGGTQYF. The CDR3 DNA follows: TGTGCCAGCAGTGAAACGAGACTAGCGGGAGGTACGCAGTATTTT.

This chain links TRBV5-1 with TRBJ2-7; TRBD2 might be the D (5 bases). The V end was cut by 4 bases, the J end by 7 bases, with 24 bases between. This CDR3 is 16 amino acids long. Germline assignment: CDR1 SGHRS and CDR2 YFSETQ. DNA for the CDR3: TGCGCCAGCAGCCGGGAAACTGTACTAAAAGGCGGGGAGCAGTACTTC. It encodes CASSRETVLKGGEQYF.

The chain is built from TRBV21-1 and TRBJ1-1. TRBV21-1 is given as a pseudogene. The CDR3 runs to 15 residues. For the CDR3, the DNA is TGTGCCAGCAGCAAAGGGTCGGGGGGGAACACTGAAGCTTTCTTT. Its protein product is CASSKGSGGNTEAFF.

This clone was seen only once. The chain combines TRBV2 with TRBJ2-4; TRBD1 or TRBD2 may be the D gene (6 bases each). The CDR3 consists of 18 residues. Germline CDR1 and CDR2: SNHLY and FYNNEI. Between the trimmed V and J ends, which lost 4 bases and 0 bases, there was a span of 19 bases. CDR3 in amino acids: CASSVARRDKLAKNIQYF. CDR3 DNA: TGTGCCAGCAGTGTAGCTAGGCGGGACAAACTAGCCAAAAACATTCAGTACTTC.

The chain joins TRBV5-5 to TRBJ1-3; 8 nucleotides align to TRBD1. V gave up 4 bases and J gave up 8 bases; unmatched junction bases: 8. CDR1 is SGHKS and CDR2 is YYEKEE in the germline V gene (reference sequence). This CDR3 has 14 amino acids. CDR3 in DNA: TGTGCCAGCAGCGGTGGACAGGGACGAGACACCATATATTTT. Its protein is CASSGGQGRDTIYF.

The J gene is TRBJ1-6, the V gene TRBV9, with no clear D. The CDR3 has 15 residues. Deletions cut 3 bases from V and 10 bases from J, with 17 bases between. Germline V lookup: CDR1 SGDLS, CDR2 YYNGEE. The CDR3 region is CASSAEAPSGSPLHF. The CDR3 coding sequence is TGTGCCAGCAGCGCTGAAGCCCCGTCGGGGTCACCCCTCCACTTT. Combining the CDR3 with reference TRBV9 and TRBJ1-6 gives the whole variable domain DSGVTQTPKHLITATGQRVTLRCSPRSGDLSVYWYQQSLDQGLQFLIQYYNGEERAKGNILERFSAQQFPDLHSELNLSSLELGDSALYFCASSAEAPSGSPLHFGNGTRLTVT.

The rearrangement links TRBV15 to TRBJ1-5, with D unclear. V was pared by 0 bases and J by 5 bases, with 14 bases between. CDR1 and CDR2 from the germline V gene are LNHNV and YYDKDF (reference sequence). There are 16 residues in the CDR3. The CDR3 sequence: CATSRDFSPGYQPQHF. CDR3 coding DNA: TGTGCCACCAGCAGAGATTTTTCCCCAGGTTATCAGCCCCAGCATTTT.

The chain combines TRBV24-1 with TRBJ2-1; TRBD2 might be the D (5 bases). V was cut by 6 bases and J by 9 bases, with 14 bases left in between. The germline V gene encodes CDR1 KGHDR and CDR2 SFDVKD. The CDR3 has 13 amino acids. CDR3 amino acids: CATSSPPGFEQFF. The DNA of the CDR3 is TGTGCCACCAGTTCCCCCCCGGGATTTGAGCAGTTCTTC.

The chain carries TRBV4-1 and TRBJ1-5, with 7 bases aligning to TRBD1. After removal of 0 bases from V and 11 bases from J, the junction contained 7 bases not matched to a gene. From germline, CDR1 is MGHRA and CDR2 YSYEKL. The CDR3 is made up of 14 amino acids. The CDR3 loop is CASSQETGIFSQHF. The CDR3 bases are TGCGCCAGCAGCCAAGAGACAGGGATTTTCTCCCAGCATTTT.

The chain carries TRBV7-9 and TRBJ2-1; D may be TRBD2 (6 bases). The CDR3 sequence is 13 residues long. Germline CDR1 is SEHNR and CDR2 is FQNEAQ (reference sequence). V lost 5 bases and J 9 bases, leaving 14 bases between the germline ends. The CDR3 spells CASSPPRAGEQFF. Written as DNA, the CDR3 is TGTGCCAGCAGCCCCCCGAGAGCGGGTGAGCAGTTCTTC.

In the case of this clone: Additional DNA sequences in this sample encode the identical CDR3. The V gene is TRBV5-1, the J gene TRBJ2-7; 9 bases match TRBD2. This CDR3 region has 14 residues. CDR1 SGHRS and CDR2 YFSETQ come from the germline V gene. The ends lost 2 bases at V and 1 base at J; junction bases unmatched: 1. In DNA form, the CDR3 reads TGCGCCAGCAGCTTCCTAGCGGGATCCTACGAGCAGTACTTC. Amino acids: CASSFLAGSYEQYF.

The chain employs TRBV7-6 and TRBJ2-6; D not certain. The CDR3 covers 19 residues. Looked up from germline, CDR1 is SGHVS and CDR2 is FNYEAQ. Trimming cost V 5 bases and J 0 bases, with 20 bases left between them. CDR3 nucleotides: TGTGCCAGCAGCCAAAGAATAGGGAAAGGCCGCTCTGGGGCCAACGTCCTGACTTTC. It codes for CASSQRIGKGRSGANVLTF. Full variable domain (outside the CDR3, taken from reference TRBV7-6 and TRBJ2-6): GAGVSQSPRYKVTKRGQDVALRCDPISGHVSLYWYRQALGQGPEFLTYFNYEAQQDKSGLPNDRFSAERPEGSISTLTIQRTEQRDSAMYRCASSQRIGKGRSGANVLTFGAGSRLTVL.

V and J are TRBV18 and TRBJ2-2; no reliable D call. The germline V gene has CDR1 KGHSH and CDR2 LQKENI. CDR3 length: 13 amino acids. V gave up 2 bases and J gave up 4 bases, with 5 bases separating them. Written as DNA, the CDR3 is TGTGCCAGCTCACCAAGTGGCACCGGGGAGCTGTTTTTT. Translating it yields CASSPSGTGELFF.

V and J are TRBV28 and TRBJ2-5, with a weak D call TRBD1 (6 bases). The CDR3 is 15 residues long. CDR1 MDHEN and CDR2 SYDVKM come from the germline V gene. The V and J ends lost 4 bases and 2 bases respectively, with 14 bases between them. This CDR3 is CASSSQGRGQETQYF. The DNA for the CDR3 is TGTGCCAGCAGTTCACAGGGAAGAGGGCAAGAGACCCAGTACTTC.

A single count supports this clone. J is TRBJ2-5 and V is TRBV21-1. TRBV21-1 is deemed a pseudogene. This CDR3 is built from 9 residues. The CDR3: CAPSETQYF. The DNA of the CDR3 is TGTGCCCCCAGCGAGACCCAGTACTTC.

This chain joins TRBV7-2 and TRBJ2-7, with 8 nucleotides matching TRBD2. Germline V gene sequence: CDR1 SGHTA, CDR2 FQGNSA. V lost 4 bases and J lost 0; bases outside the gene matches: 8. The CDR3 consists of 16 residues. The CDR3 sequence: CASSWDGRASSYEQYF. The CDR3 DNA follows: TGTGCCAGCAGCTGGGACGGGAGGGCCTCCTCCTACGAGCAGTACTTC.

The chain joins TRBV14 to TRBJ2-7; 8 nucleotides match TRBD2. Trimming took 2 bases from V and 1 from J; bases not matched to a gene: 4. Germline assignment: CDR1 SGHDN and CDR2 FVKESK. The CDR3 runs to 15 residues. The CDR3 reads CASSQMGLGSYEQYF. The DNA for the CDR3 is TGTGCCAGCAGCCAAATGGGACTAGGTTCCTACGAGCAGTACTTC.

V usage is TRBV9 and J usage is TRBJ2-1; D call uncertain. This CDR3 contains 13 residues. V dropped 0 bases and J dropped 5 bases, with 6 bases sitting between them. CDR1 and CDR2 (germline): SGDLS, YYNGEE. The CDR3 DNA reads TGTGCCAGCAGCGTAGAGGGTAACAATGAGCAGTTCTTC. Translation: CASSVEGNNEQFF.

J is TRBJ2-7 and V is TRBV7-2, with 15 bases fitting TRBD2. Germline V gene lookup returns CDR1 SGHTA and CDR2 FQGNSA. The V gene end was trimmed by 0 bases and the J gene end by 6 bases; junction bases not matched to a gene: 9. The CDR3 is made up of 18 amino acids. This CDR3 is CASSLAVWGLAGGREQYF. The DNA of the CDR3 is TGTGCCAGCAGCTTAGCAGTCTGGGGACTAGCGGGAGGTCGCGAGCAGTACTTC. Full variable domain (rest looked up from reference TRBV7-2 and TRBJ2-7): GAGVSQSPSNKVTEKGKDVELRCDPISGHTALYWYRQSLGQGLEFLIYFQGNSAPDKSGLPSDRFSAERTGGSVSTLTIQRTQQEDSAVYLCASSLAVWGLAGGREQYFGPGTRLTVT.

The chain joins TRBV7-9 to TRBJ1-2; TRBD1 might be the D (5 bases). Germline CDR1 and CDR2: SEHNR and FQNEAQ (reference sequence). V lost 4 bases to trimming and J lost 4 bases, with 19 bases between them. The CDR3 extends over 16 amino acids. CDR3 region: CASSSGVGTATYGYTF. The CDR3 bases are TGTGCCAGCAGCTCTGGGGTAGGGACGGCCACCTATGGCTACACCTTC. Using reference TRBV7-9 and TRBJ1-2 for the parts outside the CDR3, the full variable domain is DTGVSQNPRHKITKRGQNVTFRCDPISEHNRLYWYRQTLGQGPEFLTYFQNEAQLEKSRLLSDRFSAERPKGSFSTLEIQRTEQGDSAMYLCASSSGVGTATYGYTFGSGTRLTVV.

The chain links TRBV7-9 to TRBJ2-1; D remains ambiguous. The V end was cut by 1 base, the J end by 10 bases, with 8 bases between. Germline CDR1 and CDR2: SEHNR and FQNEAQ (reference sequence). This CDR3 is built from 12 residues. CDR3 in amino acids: CASSLDGGEQFF. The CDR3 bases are TGTGCCAGCAGCTTAGATGGCGGCGAGCAGTTCTTC.

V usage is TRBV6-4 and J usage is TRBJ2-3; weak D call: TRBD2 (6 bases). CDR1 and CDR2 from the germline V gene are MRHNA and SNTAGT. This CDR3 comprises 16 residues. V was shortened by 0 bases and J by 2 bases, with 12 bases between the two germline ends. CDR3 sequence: CASSDSNLATTDTQYF. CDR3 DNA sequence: TGTGCCAGCAGTGACTCGAATCTAGCGACCACAGATACGCAGTATTTT.

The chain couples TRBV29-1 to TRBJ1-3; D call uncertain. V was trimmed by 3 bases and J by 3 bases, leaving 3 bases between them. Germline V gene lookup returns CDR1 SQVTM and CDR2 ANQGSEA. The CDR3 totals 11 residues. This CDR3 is CSVDGGNTIYF. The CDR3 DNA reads TGCAGCGTTGACGGTGGAAACACCATATATTTT.

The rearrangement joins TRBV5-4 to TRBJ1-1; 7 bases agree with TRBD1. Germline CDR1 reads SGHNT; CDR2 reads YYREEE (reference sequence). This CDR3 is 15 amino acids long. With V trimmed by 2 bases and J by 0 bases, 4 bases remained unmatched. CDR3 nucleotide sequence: TGTGCCAGCAGCTTCCCCGGGACAGTGAACACTGAAGCTTTCTTT. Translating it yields CASSFPGTVNTEAFF.

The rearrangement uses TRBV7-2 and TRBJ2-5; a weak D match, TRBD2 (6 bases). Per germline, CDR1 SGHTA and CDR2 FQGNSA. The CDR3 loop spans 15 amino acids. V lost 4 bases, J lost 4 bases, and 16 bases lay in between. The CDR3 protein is CASSSVRGIRETQYF. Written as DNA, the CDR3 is TGTGCCAGCAGCTCCGTGCGGGGAATACGAGAGACCCAGTACTTC.

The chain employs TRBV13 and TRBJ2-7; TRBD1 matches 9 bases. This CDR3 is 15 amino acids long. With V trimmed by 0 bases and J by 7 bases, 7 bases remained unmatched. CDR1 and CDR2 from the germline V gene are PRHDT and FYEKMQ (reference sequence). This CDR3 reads CASSLGRDRAQEQYF. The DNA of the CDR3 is TGTGCCAGCAGCTTAGGGCGGGACAGGGCGCAAGAGCAGTACTTC.

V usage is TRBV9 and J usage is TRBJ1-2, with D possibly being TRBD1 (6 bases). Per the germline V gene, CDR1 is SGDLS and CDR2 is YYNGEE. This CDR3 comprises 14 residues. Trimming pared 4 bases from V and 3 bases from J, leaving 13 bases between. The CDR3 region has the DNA TGTGCCAGCAGCCCCTTCCCAGGGGACTATGGCTACACCTTC. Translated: CASSPFPGDYGYTF.

The CDR3 DNA sequence: TGTGCCAGCAGTTTTGGGGGGACTAGCGTCTACGAGCAGTACTTC. Translating gives CASSFGGTSVYEQYF. The chain carries TRBV28 and TRBJ2-7; TRBD2 matches 10 bases. V was clipped by 3 bases and J by 3 bases; unmatched bases: 5. Germline-derived CDR1 and CDR2 are MDHEN and SYDVKM. The CDR3 is 15 amino acids.

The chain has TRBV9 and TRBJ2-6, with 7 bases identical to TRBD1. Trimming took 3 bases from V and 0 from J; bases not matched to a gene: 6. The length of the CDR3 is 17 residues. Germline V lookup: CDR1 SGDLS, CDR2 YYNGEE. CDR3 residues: CASSARDSDSGANVLTF. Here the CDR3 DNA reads TGTGCCAGCAGCGCCCGGGACAGCGACTCTGGGGCCAACGTCCTGACTTTC.

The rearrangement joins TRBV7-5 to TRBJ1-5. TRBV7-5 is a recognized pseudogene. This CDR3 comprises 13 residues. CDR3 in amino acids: CARSLGGGQPQHF. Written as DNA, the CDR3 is TGTGCCAGAAGCTTAGGGGGGGGTCAGCCCCAGCATTTT.

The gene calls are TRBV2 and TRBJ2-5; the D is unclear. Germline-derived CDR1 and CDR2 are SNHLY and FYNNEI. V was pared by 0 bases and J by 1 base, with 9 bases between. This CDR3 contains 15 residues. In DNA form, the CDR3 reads TGTGCCAGCAGTGAAGCAGGTTCGTCCCAAGAGACCCAGTACTTC. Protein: CASSEAGSSQETQYF.